The entry below describes one TCR beta chain. Its specificity is unknown. Sequencing targeted expressed TCRB transcripts, as all isolated RNA had been reverse transcribed. Assay: immunoSEQ multiplex PCR; the TCRdb copy retains only in-frame clones and omits some. The sample includes about 270,000 clones, around 15% of them seen just once. This sample was taken from a study of beta chain features in type 1 diabetes. Study observations and caveats: Shorter TCRB CDR3s, moderately but significantly so, marked every one of the four CD4+ subsets in Type 1 diabetes patients. Patients' naive, central memory and regulatory TCRB repertoires appeared more alike than those of healthy donors.

Germline-derived CDR1 and CDR2 are MDHEN and SYDVKM. The CDR3 extends over 13 amino acids. V trimming: 4 bases; J trimming: 7 bases; junction bases outside the gene matches: 4. The source of this sequence is a man under 40 with type 1 diabetes. Material: naive CD4+ T cells from blood. The chain combines TRBV28 with TRBJ1-2, with 9 positions matching TRBD1. The CDR3 bases are TGTGCCAGCAGTTCTGGACAGGGGAGTGGCTACACCTTC. This translates into CASSSGQGSGYTF.